The next 27 T cell receptor beta chains were all read from a single sample in a study of blood T cell repertoires in COVID-19 (dated by TCRdb to the early 2020s). Library creation used the immunoSEQ multiplex PCR assay. Drawn from immuneACCESS, this table holds only the in-frame rearrangements with V and J called that TCRdb kept. Clones are partly lost; checked studies trace under half to an unresolved V gene and leave the rest unexplained. The sample table holds under 500,000 clones, of which 70% to 90% were seen once. In total, the top ten clones hold approximately 2% of the sample. The specimen was PBMCs or T cells enriched from blood (not recorded which). Source of these receptors: a woman under 30 with acute COVID-19.

This clone has just one count. This chain connects TRBV7-8 to TRBJ2-1; tentatively, D is TRBD1 (6 bases). Germline CDR1 and CDR2: SGHVS and FQNEAQ. The CDR3 is 14 amino acids. V lost 5 bases to trimming and J lost 5 bases, with 13 bases between them. CDR3 region: CASSAPGQHNEQFF. The DNA for the CDR3 is TGTGCCAGCAGCGCCCCAGGACAGCACAATGAGCAGTTCTTC.

V usage is TRBV5-1 and J usage is TRBJ2-7; 8 nucleotides match TRBD2. The CDR3 sequence is 15 residues long. J lost 7 bases, V lost 1 base, and 10 bases had no gene match. The germline V gene has CDR1 SGHRS and CDR2 YFSETQ. CDR3 residues: CASSLTSGTSGEQYF. The CDR3 nucleotides are TGCGCCAGCAGCTTGACTAGCGGTACATCGGGGGAGCAGTACTTC.

CDR3 sequence: CASRKTGTSAYNEQFF. The CDR3 DNA follows: TGCGCCAGCAGGAAAACCGGGACTAGCGCCTACAATGAGCAGTTCTTC. The chain recombines TRBV10-2 with TRBJ2-1; 10 bases map to TRBD2. V was pared by 6 bases and J by 2 bases, with 7 bases of the junction left unmatched. The CDR3 length is 16 residues. Germline V gene lookup returns CDR1 WSHSY and CDR2 SAAADI.

The chain has TRBV4-1 and TRBJ1-6; D is perhaps TRBD1 (6 bases). The CDR3 runs to 12 residues. V lost 4 bases to trimming and J lost 9 bases, with 7 bases between them. Per germline, CDR1 MGHRA and CDR2 YSYEKL. The chain's CDR3 is CASSPQGSPLHF. CDR3 nucleotides: TGCGCCAGCAGCCCACAGGGTTCACCCCTCCACTTT.

This clone turned up a few times. This sequence joins TRBV27 and TRBJ1-5, with a tentative D call TRBD1 (5 bases). The CDR3 runs 15 residues. Germline-derived CDR1 and CDR2 are MNHEY and SMNVEV (reference sequence). The V end was cut by 5 bases, the J end by 7 bases, with 18 bases between. The CDR3 loop reads CASSAEQARGQPQHF. DNA of the CDR3: TGTGCCAGCAGTGCCGAACAGGCCCGGGGGCAGCCCCAGCATTTT.

This clone was counted a single time. The rearrangement links TRBV7-9 to TRBJ1-5, with TRBD1 matching 8 bases. The CDR3 sequence is 15 residues long. V was pared by 1 base and J by 5 bases, with 4 bases of the junction left unmatched. The germline V gene has CDR1 SEHNR and CDR2 FQNEAQ (reference sequence). In DNA, the CDR3 is TGTGCCAGCAGCTTAGGGGGACAGGCCCATCAGCCCCAGCATTTT. Amino acid sequence: CASSLGGQAHQPQHF.

The V call is TRBV7-8, the J call TRBJ2-3, with TRBD1 as a possible D gene (5 bases). Trimming left V 0 bases short and J 0 bases short, with 16 bases between. This CDR3 is 18 amino acids long. The germline V gene encodes CDR1 SGHVS and CDR2 FQNEAQ. CDR3: CASSLAAGSGLSTDTQYF. Here the CDR3 DNA reads TGTGCCAGCAGCTTAGCAGCTGGGTCAGGGCTGAGCACAGATACGCAGTATTTT.

This clone was counted between two and nine times. The chain is built from TRBV14 and TRBJ1-2, with D hard to call. The CDR3 contains 14 residues. Deletions cut 0 bases from V and 4 bases from J, with 9 bases between. The germline V gene encodes CDR1 SGHDN and CDR2 FVKESK. CDR3 in amino acids: CASSQDGGFYGYTF. Here the CDR3 DNA reads TGTGCCAGCAGCCAAGATGGAGGGTTCTATGGCTACACCTTC. The full variable domain, with the rest looked up from reference TRBV14 and TRBJ1-2, is EAGVTQFPSHSVIEKGQTVTLRCDPISGHDNLYWYRRVMGKEIKFLLHFVKESKQDESGMPNNRFLAERTGGTYSTLKVQPAELEDSGVYFCASSQDGGFYGYTFGSGTRLTVV.

This chain joins TRBV7-2 and TRBJ1-1, with D possibly TRBD1 on 6 matching bases. The length of the CDR3 is 15 residues. Germline CDR1 reads SGHTA; CDR2 reads FQGNSA. Trimming took off 2 bases at V and 2 bases at J, with 12 bases between the two ends. The CDR3 DNA is TGTGCCAGCAGCTTACCGGGACACATAAACACTGAAGCTTTCTTT. It is translated as CASSLPGHINTEAFF.

The chain recombines TRBV7-9 with TRBJ2-7, with 10 nucleotides matching TRBD2. Germline lookup yields CDR1 SEHNR and CDR2 FQNEAQ (reference sequence). With V trimmed by 5 bases and J by 3 bases, 7 bases remained unmatched. This CDR3 comprises 15 residues. The CDR3 protein is CASSLIAGGSYEQYF. In DNA, the CDR3 is TGTGCCAGCAGCCTGATAGCGGGAGGAAGCTACGAGCAGTACTTC. The full variable domain, in which reference TRBV7-9 and TRBJ2-7 provide the parts outside the CDR3, is DTGVSQNPRHKITKRGQNVTFRCDPISEHNRLYWYRQTLGQGPEFLTYFQNEAQLEKSRLLSDRFSAERPKGSFSTLEIQRTEQGDSAMYLCASSLIAGGSYEQYFGPGTRLTVT.

J is TRBJ2-7 and V is TRBV2; 9 bases are shared with TRBD1. The CDR3 length is 15 residues. Trimming removed 1 base from V and 2 bases from J; junction bases left unmatched: 3. From germline, CDR1 is SNHLY and CDR2 FYNNEI. CDR3 sequence: CASSEGGTGTYEQYF. The CDR3 DNA follows: TGTGCCAGCAGTGAAGGCGGGACAGGGACCTACGAGCAGTACTTC.

The rearrangement links TRBV27 to TRBJ2-7; the D is unclear. The CDR3 sequence is 13 residues long. In germline, CDR1 is MNHEY, CDR2 SMNVEV (reference sequence). V dropped 4 bases and J dropped 4 bases, with 11 bases sitting between them. CDR3 sequence (DNA): TGTGCCAGCAGTTCCCGTCTTGCGTACGAGCAGTACTTC. Its protein is CASSSRLAYEQYF.

The rearrangement uses TRBV3-1 (or the pseudogene TRBV3-2) and TRBJ1-6; no reliable D call. The CDR3 consists of 16 residues. CDR1 and CDR2 (germline): LGHDT, YNNKEL (reference sequence). V lost 0 bases to trimming and J lost 1 base, with 7 bases between them. In DNA, the CDR3 is TGTGCCAGCAGCCAAGAAACGGGGTCCTATAATTCACCCCTCCACTTT. This translates into CASSQETGSYNSPLHF.

The gene calls are TRBV19 and TRBJ1-1; D gene uncertain. The CDR3 runs 14 residues. Germline-derived CDR1 and CDR2 are LNHDA and SQIVND (reference sequence). Between the trimmed V and J ends, which lost 6 bases and 0 bases, there was a span of 11 bases. The CDR3 sequence: CASRKQSMNTEAFF. CDR3 bases: TGTGCCAGTAGAAAACAATCAATGAACACTGAAGCTTTCTTT. The full variable domain, with the rest looked up from reference TRBV19 and TRBJ1-1, is DGGITQSPKYLFRKEGQNVTLSCEQNLNHDAMYWYRQDPGQGLRLIYYSQIVNDFQKGDIAEGYSVSREKKESFPLTVTSAQKNPTAFYLCASRKQSMNTEAFFGQGTRLTVV.

This chain joins TRBV5-1 and TRBJ2-5; D is possibly TRBD1 (5 bases). Germline values: CDR1 SGHRS, CDR2 YFSETQ. Trimming took 4 bases from V and 5 from J, leaving 12 bases between them. The CDR3 has 13 amino acids. CDR3 in amino acids: CASSARQFETQYF. The CDR3 DNA reads as TGCGCCAGCAGCGCCCGACAGTTCGAGACCCAGTACTTC.

This chain links TRBV28 with TRBJ2-6; TRBD1 agrees at 7 bases. This CDR3 comprises 17 residues. Germline V gene lookup returns CDR1 MDHEN and CDR2 SYDVKM. V dropped 8 bases and J dropped 0; count of bases not matched to a gene: 10. This CDR3 reads CASQGARGNSGANVLTF. As DNA, the CDR3 is TGTGCCAGCCAGGGTGCCAGGGGGAACTCTGGGGCCAACGTCCTGACTTTC.

Remarks on this clone: Distinct nucleotide sequences in the sample also encode this CDR3. The chain recombines TRBV5-1 with TRBJ1-1; unclear D gene. Between the trimmed V and J ends, which lost 2 bases and 1 base, there was a span of 6 bases. Germline CDR1 and CDR2: SGHRS and YFSETQ. This CDR3 has 13 amino acids. As DNA, the CDR3 is TGCGCCAGCAGCTTAACACGGAACACTGAAGCTTTCTTT. It is translated as CASSLTRNTEAFF. Using reference TRBV5-1 and TRBJ1-1 for the parts outside the CDR3, the full variable domain is KAGVTQTPRYLIKTRGQQVTLSCSPISGHRSVSWYQQTPGQGLQFLFEYFSETQRNKGNFPGRFSGRQFSNSRSEMNVSTLELGDSALYLCASSLTRNTEAFFGQGTRLTVV.

This chain uses TRBV5-6 with TRBJ1-5, with D tentatively TRBD1 (6 bases). V was pared by 6 bases and J by 1 base, with 11 bases between. CDR1 is SGHDT, CDR2 YYEEEE, per germline. This CDR3 contains 14 residues. The CDR3 DNA is TGTGCCAGCAAACAAGACAGGAGCAATCAGCCCCAGCATTTT. Protein sequence: CASKQDRSNQPQHF.

The CDR3 region has the DNA TGTGCCAGCAGCCCTCCGGACTCAAGCTCCTACGAGCAGTACTTC. Its protein product is CASSPPDSSSYEQYF. This chain connects TRBV5-4 to TRBJ2-7, with D perhaps matching TRBD2 (5 bases). Germline CDR1 SGHNT, CDR2 YYREEE (reference sequence). The V and J ends lost 4 bases and 0 bases respectively, with 14 bases between them. CDR3 length: 15 residues.

The chain is built from TRBV12-5 and TRBJ2-1; D not certain. This CDR3 is built from 15 residues. V was pared by 3 bases and J by 0 bases, with 9 bases between. The germline gives CDR1 LGHNT, CDR2 FRNRAP. The CDR3 sequence is CASGFAPSSYNEQFF. Here the CDR3 DNA reads TGTGCTAGTGGTTTTGCTCCGAGCTCCTACAATGAGCAGTTCTTC.

The chain links TRBV5-1 to TRBJ1-3, with D unresolved. Deletions cut 6 bases from V and 0 bases from J, with 10 bases between. CDR3 length: 14 amino acids. Germline V gene data show CDR1 as SGHRS and CDR2 as YFSETQ. Here the CDR3 reads CASKIVSSGNTIYF. The CDR3 DNA sequence: TGCGCCAGCAAGATAGTCTCCTCTGGAAACACCATATATTTT.

This chain uses TRBV5-5 with TRBJ2-1; possibly TRBD1 for D (6 bases). V gave up 4 bases and J gave up 6 bases, with 14 bases separating them. There are 14 residues in the CDR3. Germline assignment: CDR1 SGHKS and CDR2 YYEKEE (reference sequence). The CDR3 protein is CASSIQGTRNEQFF. The CDR3 DNA reads TGTGCCAGCAGCATACAGGGTACACGCAATGAGCAGTTCTTC.

In nucleotides, the CDR3 is TGTGCCAGCAGCTCCAGGGGAATGGTTGGAAACACCATATATTTT. This sequence encodes CASSSRGMVGNTIYF. This chain links TRBV5-6 with TRBJ1-3, with a weak D call TRBD1 (6 bases). This CDR3 has 15 residues. The germline V gene encodes CDR1 SGHDT and CDR2 YYEEEE. The ends were cut back, 3 bases at V and 3 bases at J, with 13 bases in the middle.

The V and J genes are TRBV9 and TRBJ2-2, with D maybe TRBD2 (5 bases). The CDR3 consists of 14 residues. Per the germline V gene, CDR1 is SGDLS and CDR2 is YYNGEE. The V gene lost 0 bases and the J gene lost 7 bases, with 10 bases spanning the gap. The CDR3 loop is CASSVEPGSGELFF. The CDR3 DNA reads TGTGCCAGCAGCGTAGAGCCGGGGAGCGGGGAGCTGTTTTTT. The full variable domain, completed using reference TRBV9 and TRBJ2-2, is DSGVTQTPKHLITATGQRVTLRCSPRSGDLSVYWYQQSLDQGLQFLIQYYNGEERAKGNILERFSAQQFPDLHSELNLSSLELGDSALYFCASSVEPGSGELFFGEGSRLTVL.

The chain recombines TRBV12-3 or TRBV12-4 with TRBJ2-5; unclear D gene. This CDR3 is built from 11 residues. The germline V and J ends were trimmed by 3 bases and 5 bases, with 4 bases remaining between them. In DNA form, the CDR3 reads TGTGCCAGCAGTTTCCTGGAGACCCAGTACTTC. Translating gives CASSFLETQYF.

J is TRBJ2-4 and V is TRBV28, with 15 bases aligning to TRBD2. CDR1 is MDHEN, CDR2 SYDVKM, per germline. The CDR3 length is 14 residues. Trimming cost V 1 base and J 16 bases; bases outside gene matches: 5. The CDR3 is CASSLFGLAGGPYF. The CDR3, as DNA: TGTGCCAGCAGTTTATTTGGACTAGCGGGAGGGCCTTACTTC.

J is TRBJ1-2 and V is TRBV28, with D perhaps matching TRBD1 (5 bases). The CDR3 totals 13 residues. The ends were cut back, 2 bases at V and 3 bases at J, with 7 bases in the middle. The V gene's germline CDR1 is MDHEN and CDR2 SYDVKM. For the CDR3, the DNA is TGTGCCAGCAGTTTAAGGGGCGACTATGGCTACACCTTC. Translated: CASSLRGDYGYTF.